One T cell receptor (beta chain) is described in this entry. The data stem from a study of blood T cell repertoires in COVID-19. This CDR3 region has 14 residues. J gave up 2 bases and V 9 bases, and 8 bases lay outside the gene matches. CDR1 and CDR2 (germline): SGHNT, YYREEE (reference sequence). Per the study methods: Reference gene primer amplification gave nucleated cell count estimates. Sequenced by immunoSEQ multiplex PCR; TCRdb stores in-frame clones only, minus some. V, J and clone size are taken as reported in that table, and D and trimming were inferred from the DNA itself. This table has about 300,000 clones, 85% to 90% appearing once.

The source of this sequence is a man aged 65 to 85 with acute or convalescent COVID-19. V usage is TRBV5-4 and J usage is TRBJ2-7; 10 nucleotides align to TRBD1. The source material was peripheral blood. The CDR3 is CAIGTGERPYEQYF. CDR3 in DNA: TGTGCCATCGGGACAGGGGAAAGGCCCTACGAGCAGTACTTC.